This T cell receptor (beta chain) derives from a study of cytomegalovirus exposure and HLA in healthy donors (TCRdb year 2017). General notes on the study: In an earlier analysis of roughly 590 of the donors, about 260 Gb of sequence data and roughly 100 million unique TCR beta sequences from 180 million or so T cells were reported. An early release that covered some 630 HLA-typed donors contained about 300 gigabases of sequencing data and 75 million to 100 million unique TCR sequences. The genetic ancestry cluster associated with self-reported Caucasian donors included about 81% of the roughly 390 genotyped donors. The study was designed to test whether signatures of past pathogen exposure could be identified by cataloging public T cell receptors. The study profiled the T cell repertoires of about 720 subjects by immunosequencing and related them to cytomegalovirus serostatus. Besides the first cohort of 500 to 700 subjects, a separate validation cohort made up of roughly 130 different subjects was used. High-throughput TCR immunosequencing, statistical association of individual TCRs with disease status, and machine learning were combined to predict cytomegalovirus infection status. A later analysis re-analyzed previously published TCR beta repertoires from 600 to 850 donors and added high-resolution HLA genotyping to study TCR occurrence patterns. The later analysis used no new phenotypic data to find candidate immune exposures, relying instead on TCR beta sequences and their occurrence across donors. An earlier analysis of approximately 580 of the donors used high-throughput TCR beta sequencing to judge whether each TCR beta V gene segment behaved as functional or pseudogenic. Alongside the repertoire data, information on donor age, sex, ethnicity and CMV serostatus was compiled. A later genetic analysis used genome-wide SNP genotypes for 398 of the 666 donors, treating that subset as a discovery cohort. Every discovery cohort repertoire had been produced on one sequencing platform. Both class I and class II loci were covered by HLA typing, at four-digit resolution. The number of donors typed differed by locus, with about 620-630 for A, B, C, DRB1 and DQB1, 522 for DQA1, about 610 for DPA1, and some 440 for DPB1. Because of strong linkage in the cohort, four or five DR-DQ haplotypes were treated as single units for association and clustering. Across some 400 genotyped donors of the cohort, an average of approximately 220,000 unique TCR beta nucleotide sequences per donor were sequenced, and 15% to 20% of those sequences were non-productive. Overall results and qualifications from the work: A further reported finding was that TCR beta sequences accurately predicted the HLA-A and HLA-B alleles for most subjects in the first cohort. It was suggested by the authors that the approach could potentially be generalized to other disease states and immunological phenotypes. The study listed 170 or so TCR beta chains as associated with cytomegalovirus. According to a later analysis, TCR association rates differed among HLA loci, with DRB1 alleles showing the most associated TCRs and HLA-C alleles showing the fewest. A later analysis found that most CMV-associated TCR beta chains appeared HLA-restricted, with HLA associations seemingly driven largely by CMV exposure. Roughly uniform sequencing depth across donors was assumed in presence/absence analyses, although this assumption may not hold. In a later analysis, 15,000 to 20,000 TCR beta sequences were associated with specific HLA alleles at a false discovery rate of 0.05. A group of highly shared sequence variants was considered likely to be a technical artifact of the sequencing pipeline. Only TCR beta chains were sequenced in this cohort, and the absence of alpha or paired-chain data limited detectable features. HLA typing was unavailable for some donors at each locus, so association tests used only the typed subset. V-gene and J-gene trimming of TCR beta chains was associated with a missense DCLRE1C variant in a later genetic analysis, and the association was replicated in an independent cohort. Across donors, most TCR sequences were observed very rarely, whereas some public TCRs were present in many individuals. In a later analysis, HLA-associated TCR beta chains were found to be more clonally expanded and to have lower generation probabilities than equally common non-associated chains. Linkage disequilibrium might explain the correlated functional status among segregating V segments, but an unknown experimental factor could not be ruled out. According to a later genetic analysis, donors in an Asian-associated ancestry cluster had fewer N-insertions in productive TCRs than the approximately 710-donor mean. The classifier was reported to diagnose cytomegalovirus status with high specificity and sensitivity in both the original and validation cohorts. For the cohort, immune exposure information was limited to CMV serostatus. The 87-base-pair reads could not distinguish some IMGT-functional V segments, including TRBV6-2 and TRBV6-3, so those segments were excluded. Several of the top co-occurrence clusters appeared to be linked to parvovirus B19, influenza, CMV and Epstein-Barr virus, according to a later analysis. Roughly 15 rarely observed V segments, including chromosome 9 orphons, were excluded from the earlier analysis of about 600 of the donors because counts were too low. A few of the identified cytomegalovirus-associated TCR beta chains were confirmed in vitro to be specific for cytomegalovirus antigens. Assigning TCR associations to individual alleles was difficult when HLA alleles, especially DR and DQ, strongly co-occurred. In an earlier analysis of about 550 of the donors, most TCR beta V segments were observed in productive rearrangements about 90% or about 30% of the time, broadly matching IMGT annotations.

Unmatched junction bases come to 7, with V trimmed by 4 bases and J by 8 bases. The CDR3, from cysteine to phenylalanine, totals 15 residues. Only CDR3 DNA remains: 45 bases, in frame from the first base. For CDR1 and CDR2, the germline V gene lists MDHEN and SYDVKM. The cohort consisted of 600 to 700 healthy bone marrow donors. At the time of sampling, all cohort members were nominally healthy, though unrecorded immune exposures were likely present. The donor was CMV seronegative and belonged to the group of roughly 330 seronegative cohort members. A peripheral blood sample was provided by each donor, and peripheral blood mononuclear cells were used for TCR beta sequencing. The Qiagen DNeasy Blood Extraction Kit was used to extract genomic DNA from the blood cell samples. As for this clone: Its target antigen remains unknown. No much larger clone is present one base from it, and per-base qualities are unavailable.

Library construction relied on the immunoSEQ multiplex PCR assay. The multiplex PCR relied on a mix of 60 forward primers for TCR Vbeta segments and 13 reverse primers for TCR Jbeta segments. The CDR3 region of rearranged TCR beta genes was amplified from genomic DNA with a multiplex PCR assay. The amplified TCR beta libraries were sequenced on the Illumina HiSeq System as 87-base-pair reads. Concerning the study's data processing: In a later analysis, some 80 million unique TCR beta chains were counted across the 650 to 750 repertoires, and about 10 million of these chains were shared by at least two donors. A nearest-neighbor algorithm error-corrected the raw reads and collapsed the reads into unique sequences, merging closely related sequences to remove PCR and sequencing errors. V, D and J gene segments were assigned by aligning CDR3 sequences to IMGT reference sequences. For a sequence to be retained, a match of at least six nucleotides to both a V gene segment and a J gene segment was required. A rearrangement counted as productive if the CDR3 had no stop codons and remained in frame with V and J, and every other rearrangement counted as non-productive. CDR3 was defined by IMGT convention, running from the second conserved V-encoded cysteine to the conserved J-encoded phenylalanine. Sequences without an unambiguous match to a single V gene segment were excluded from the earlier analysis of about 630 of the donors. In an earlier analysis of a few hundred of the donors, V segments were called functional above 56.7% productive rearrangements and were called segregating when the between-donor standard deviation exceeded 5%. A statistical classification framework was built for diagnosing cytomegalovirus status from the catalog of TCR beta chain sequences. V and J gene assignment, in a later analysis, came from comparing TCR nucleotide sequences with IMGT/GENE-DB human TR gene sequences. Using the TCRdist pipeline, a later analysis assigned CDR3 sequences along with most-parsimonious VDJ recombination scenarios. In a later analysis, each TCR beta chain was defined by its CDR3 amino acid sequence together with its V-gene family, and reads without a unique V-gene family were excluded. A later analysis removed roughly 590 highly shared, low-generation-probability nucleotide sequences to deal with suspected cross-contamination and a sequencing artifact. A later analysis calculated a clonal expansion index for each public chain from normalized within-repertoire ranks of inferred template counts. In a later analysis, generation probabilities were computed using a VDJ recombination model fitted to out-of-frame rearrangements, and the results were checked against IGoR. A later analysis scored TCR-TCR, TCR-HLA and TCR-CMV co-occurrence with hypergeometric tests, applying a repertoire-size bias correction to TCR pairs. To estimate false discovery rates, a later analysis permuted the HLA or CMV assignments 20 times. A later analysis grouped co-occurring TCRs with DBSCAN, adding TCRdist sequence similarity when clustering within HLA-allele-positive subsets. Repertoires with fewer than 30,000 or more than 120,000 public chains were left out of co-occurrence clustering, as were four to six repertoires with anomalous nucleotide sharing. Entries here come from immuneACCESS through TCRdb and include only in-frame sequences with V and J called. Some clones fail to appear in such tables; in the studies checked, an unresolved V gene covers under half of the shortfall, and the cause of the remainder is unknown. V, J and clone size derive from that table, while D and trimming were established from the DNA sequence. The sample table holds some 150,000 clones, of which 76% were seen once. The leading ten clones occupy about 1.8% of the sample.

The sequence was obtained from a woman aged 40 to 50 in good health and CMV-seronegative. The chain links TRBV28 with TRBJ2-7, with TRBD2 matching 14 junction bases. Sequencing was carried out using PBMCs. The DNA is as follows: TGTGCCAGCAGTTGGGGACTAGCGGGGGTTGGTAAGCAGTACTTC. It specifies CASSWGLAGVGKQYF. The reference TRBV28 and TRBJ2-7 proteins fill in what lies around the CDR3, so the full variable domain reads DVKVTQSSRYLVKRTGEKVFLECVQDMDHENMFWYRQDPGLGLRLIYFSYDVKMKEKGDIPEGYSVSREKKERFSLILESASTNQTSMYLCASSWGLAGVGKQYFGPGTRLTVT.